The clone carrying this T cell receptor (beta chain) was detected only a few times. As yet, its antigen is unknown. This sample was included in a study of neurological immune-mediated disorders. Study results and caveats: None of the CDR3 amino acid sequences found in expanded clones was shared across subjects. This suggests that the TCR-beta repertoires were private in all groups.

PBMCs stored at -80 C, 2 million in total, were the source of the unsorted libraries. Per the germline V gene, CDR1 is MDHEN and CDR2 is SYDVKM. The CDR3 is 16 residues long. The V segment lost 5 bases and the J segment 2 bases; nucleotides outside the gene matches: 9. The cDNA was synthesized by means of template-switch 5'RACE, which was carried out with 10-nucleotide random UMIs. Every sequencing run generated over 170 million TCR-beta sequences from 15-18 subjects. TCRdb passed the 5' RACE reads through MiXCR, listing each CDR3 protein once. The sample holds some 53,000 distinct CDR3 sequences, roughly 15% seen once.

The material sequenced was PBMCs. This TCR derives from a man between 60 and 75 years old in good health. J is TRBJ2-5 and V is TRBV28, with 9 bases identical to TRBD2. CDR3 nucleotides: TGTGCCAGCAGTCCCTCACCGGGACTAGCTCAAGAGACCCAGTACTTC. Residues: CASSPSPGLAQETQYF.